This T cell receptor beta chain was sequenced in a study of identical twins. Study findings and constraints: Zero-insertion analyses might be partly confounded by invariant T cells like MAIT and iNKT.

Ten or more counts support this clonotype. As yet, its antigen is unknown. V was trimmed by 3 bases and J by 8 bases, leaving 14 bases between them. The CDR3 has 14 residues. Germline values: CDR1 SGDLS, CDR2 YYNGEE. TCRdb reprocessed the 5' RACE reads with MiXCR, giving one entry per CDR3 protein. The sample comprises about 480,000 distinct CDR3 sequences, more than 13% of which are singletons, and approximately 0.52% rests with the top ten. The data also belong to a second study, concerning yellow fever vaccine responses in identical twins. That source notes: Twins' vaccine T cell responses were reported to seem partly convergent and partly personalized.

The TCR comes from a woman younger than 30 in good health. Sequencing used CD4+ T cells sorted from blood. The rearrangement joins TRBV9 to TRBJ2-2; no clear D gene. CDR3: CASSDKGEWGELFF. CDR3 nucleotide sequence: TGTGCCAGCAGCGACAAAGGAGAGTGGGGGGAGCTGTTTTTT.